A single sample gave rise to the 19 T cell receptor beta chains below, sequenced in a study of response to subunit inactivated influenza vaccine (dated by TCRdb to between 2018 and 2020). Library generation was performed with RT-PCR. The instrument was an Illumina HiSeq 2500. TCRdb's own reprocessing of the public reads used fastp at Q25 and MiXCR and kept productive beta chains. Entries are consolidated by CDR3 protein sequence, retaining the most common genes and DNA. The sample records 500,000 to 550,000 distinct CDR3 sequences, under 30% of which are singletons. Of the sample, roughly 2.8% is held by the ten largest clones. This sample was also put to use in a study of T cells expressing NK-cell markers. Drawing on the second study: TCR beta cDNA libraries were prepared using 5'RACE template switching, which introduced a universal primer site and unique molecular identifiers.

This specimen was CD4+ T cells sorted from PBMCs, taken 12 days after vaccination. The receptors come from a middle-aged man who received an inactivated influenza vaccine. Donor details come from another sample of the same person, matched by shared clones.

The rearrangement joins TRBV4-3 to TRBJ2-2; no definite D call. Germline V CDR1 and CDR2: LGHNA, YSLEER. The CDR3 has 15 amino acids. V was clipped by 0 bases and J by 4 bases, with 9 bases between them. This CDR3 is CASSQDVRRTGELFF. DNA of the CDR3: TGCGCCAGCAGCCAAGATGTTAGGCGCACCGGGGAGCTGTTTTTT.

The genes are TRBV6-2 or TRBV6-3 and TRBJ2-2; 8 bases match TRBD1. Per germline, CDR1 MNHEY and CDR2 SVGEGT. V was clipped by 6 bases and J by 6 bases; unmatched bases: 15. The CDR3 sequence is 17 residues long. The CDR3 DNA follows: TGTGCCAGCAGCCCCACGTTGACAGGGGTTAAGGCCGGGGAGCTGTTTTTT. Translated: CASSPTLTGVKAGELFF.

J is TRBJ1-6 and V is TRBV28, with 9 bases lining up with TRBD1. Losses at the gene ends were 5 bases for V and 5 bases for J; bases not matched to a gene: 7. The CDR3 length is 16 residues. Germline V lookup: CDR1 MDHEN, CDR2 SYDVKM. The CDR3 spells CASSPWGQGHNSPLHF. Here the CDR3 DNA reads TGTGCCAGCAGTCCCTGGGGACAGGGCCATAATTCACCCCTCCACTTT.

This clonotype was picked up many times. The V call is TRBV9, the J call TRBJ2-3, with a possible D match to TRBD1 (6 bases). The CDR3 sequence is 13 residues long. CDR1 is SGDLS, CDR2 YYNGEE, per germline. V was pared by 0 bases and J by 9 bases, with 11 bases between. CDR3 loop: CASSVDQGKTQYF. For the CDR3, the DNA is TGTGCCAGCAGCGTAGATCAGGGGAAGACGCAGTATTTT.

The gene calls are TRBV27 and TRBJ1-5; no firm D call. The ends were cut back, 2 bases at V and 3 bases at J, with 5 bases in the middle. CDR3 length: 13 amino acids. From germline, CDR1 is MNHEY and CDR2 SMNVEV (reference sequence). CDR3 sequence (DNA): TGTGCCAGCAGTTTACAGTACAATCAGCCCCAGCATTTT. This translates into CASSLQYNQPQHF.

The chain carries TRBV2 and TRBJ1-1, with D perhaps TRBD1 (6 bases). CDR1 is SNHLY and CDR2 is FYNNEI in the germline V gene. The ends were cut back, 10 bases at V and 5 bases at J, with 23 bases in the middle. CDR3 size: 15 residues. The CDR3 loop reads CAIMTGGEGETEAFF. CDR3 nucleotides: TGTGCCATCATGACGGGGGGCGAGGGAGAGACTGAAGCTTTCTTT.

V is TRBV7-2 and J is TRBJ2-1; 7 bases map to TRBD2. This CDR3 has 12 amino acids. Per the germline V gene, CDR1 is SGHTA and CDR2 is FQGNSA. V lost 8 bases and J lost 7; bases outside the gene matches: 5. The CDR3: CASSNGGNEQFF. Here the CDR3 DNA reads TGTGCCAGCTCAAACGGGGGGAATGAGCAGTTCTTC.

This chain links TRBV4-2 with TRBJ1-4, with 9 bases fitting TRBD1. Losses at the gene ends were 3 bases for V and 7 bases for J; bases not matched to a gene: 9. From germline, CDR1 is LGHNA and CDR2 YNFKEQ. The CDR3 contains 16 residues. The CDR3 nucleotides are TGTGCCAGCAGCCAGGGTGAACAGGGGGCGCGTGAAAAACTGTTTTTT. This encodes CASSQGEQGAREKLFF.

In DNA form, the CDR3 reads TGTGCCAGCAGCATGGGACGGGTTTCCTACGAGCAGTACTTC. This sequence encodes CASSMGRVSYEQYF. The chain recombines TRBV6-1 with TRBJ2-7; the D call may be TRBD1 or TRBD2 (5 bases each). The CDR3 loop spans 14 amino acids. Germline V lookup: CDR1 MNHNS, CDR2 SASEGT. V was pared by 6 bases and J by 1 base, with 13 bases between.

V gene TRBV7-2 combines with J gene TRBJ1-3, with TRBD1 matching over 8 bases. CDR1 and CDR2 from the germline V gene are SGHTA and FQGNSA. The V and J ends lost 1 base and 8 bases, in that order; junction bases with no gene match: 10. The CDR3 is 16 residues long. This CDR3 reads CASSLVAGGAGDTIYF. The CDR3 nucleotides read TGTGCCAGCAGCTTAGTCGCAGGGGGCGCGGGAGACACCATATATTTT.

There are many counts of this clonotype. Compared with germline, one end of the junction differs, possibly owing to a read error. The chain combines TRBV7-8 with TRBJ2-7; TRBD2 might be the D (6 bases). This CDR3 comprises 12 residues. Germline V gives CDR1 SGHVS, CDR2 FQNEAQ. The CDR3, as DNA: TGTGCCAGCAGCGTAGTGGGGGGAATCGGTAACTTC. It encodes CASSVVGGIGNF.

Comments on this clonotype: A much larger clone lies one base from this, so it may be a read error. The DNA of the CDR3 is TGTGCCAGCAGTGCTGGGAATCAGCCCCAGCATTTT. Translation: CASSAGNQPQHF. This rearrangement joins TRBV2 to TRBJ1-5; D gene ambiguous. V lost 4 bases and J lost 4, with 5 bases in between. The CDR3 has 12 amino acids. Germline V gene lookup returns CDR1 SNHLY and CDR2 FYNNEI.

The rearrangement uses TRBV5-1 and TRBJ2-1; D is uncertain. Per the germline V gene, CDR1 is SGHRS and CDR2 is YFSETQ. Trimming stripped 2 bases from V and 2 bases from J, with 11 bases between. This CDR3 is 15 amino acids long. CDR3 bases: TGCGCCAGCAGCTTCTCAGAGGCTACCTACAATGAGCAGTTCTTC. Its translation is CASSFSEATYNEQFF.

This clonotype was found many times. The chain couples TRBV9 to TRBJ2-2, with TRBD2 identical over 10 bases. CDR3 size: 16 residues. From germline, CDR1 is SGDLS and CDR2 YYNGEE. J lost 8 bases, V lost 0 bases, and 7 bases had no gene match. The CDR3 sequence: CASSVVSGRATGELFF. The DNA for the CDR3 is TGTGCCAGCAGCGTAGTGAGCGGGAGGGCCACTGGGGAGCTGTTTTTT.

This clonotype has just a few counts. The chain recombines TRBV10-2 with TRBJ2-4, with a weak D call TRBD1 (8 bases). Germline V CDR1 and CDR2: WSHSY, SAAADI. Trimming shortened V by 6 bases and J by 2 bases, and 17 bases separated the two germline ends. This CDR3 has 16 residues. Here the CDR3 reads CASRGQGGGPKNIQYF. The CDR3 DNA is TGCGCCAGCAGAGGACAGGGAGGGGGGCCCAAAAACATTCAGTACTTC.

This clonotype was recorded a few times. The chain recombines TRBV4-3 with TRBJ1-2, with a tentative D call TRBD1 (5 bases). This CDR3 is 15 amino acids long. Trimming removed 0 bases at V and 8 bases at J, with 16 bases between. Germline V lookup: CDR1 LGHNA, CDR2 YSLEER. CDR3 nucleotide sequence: TGCGCCAGCAGCCAAGATCGGCAGGGAGTAGGGGGCTACACCTTC. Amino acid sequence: CASSQDRQGVGGYTF.

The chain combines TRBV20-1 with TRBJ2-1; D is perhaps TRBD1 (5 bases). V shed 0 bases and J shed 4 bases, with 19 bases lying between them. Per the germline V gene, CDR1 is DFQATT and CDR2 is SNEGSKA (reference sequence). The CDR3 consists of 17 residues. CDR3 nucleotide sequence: TGCAGTGCTAGAGATCGCCTGGGGCCAGCGTCTTACAATGAGCAGTTCTTC. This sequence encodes CSARDRLGPASYNEQFF.

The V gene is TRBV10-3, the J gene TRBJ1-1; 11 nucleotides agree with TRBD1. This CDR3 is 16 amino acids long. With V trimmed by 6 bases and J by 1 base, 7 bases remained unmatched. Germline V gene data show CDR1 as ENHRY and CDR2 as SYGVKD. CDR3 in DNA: TGTGCCATCAGAGCGACCGGACAGGGGGCGAACACTGAAGCTTTCTTT. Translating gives CAIRATGQGANTEAFF.

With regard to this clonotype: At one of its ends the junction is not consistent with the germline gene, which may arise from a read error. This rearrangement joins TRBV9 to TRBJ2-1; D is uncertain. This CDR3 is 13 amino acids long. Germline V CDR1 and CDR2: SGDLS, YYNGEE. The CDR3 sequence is CASSVATYTEQFF. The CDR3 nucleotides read TGTGCCAGCAGCGTAGCGACCTACACTGAGCAGTTCTTC.